A selection of T cell receptor beta chains follows, all from one sample in a study of identifying expanded T cells in peripheral blood. Using immunoSEQ multiplex PCR, the repertoire was profiled, and TCRdb retains in-frame clones only, with some absent. This sample has around 57,000 clones, with more than 70% found just once. The sequenced sample consisted of blood. These receptors came from a person aged 18 to 70 in good health. Each CDR3 is given with its conserved first and last residue. The D gene is left open where the match is weak. Clone size is shown for a subset of rows, as once, few, many or a class of expanded clone.

j_gene,abundance,v_gene,d_gene,CDR3nt,CDR3aa
TRBJ1-2,-,TRBV7-2,-,TGTGCCAGCAGCCGCCCGGGAGTTGAAGAAGGCTACACCTTC,CASSRPGVEEGYTF
TRBJ2-1,-,TRBV4-2,-,TGTGCCAGCAGCCAAGTGGGGACACCGTACAATGAGCAGTTCTTC,CASSQVGTPYNEQFF
TRBJ1-2,-,TRBV7-9,-,TGTGCCAGCAGCTTAGAGGGCGCCCCTAACTATGGCTACACCTTC,CASSLEGAPNYGYTF
TRBJ1-4,-,TRBV27,TRBD1,TGTGCCAGCGGGGGACAGGCTAATGAAAAACTGTTTTTT,CASGGQANEKLFF
TRBJ2-3,-,TRBV5-1,-,TGCGCCAGCAGCGCCGTAATAGGGGCTAGCACAGATACGCAGTATTTT,CASSAVIGASTDTQYF
TRBJ2-1,-,TRBV6-4,TRBD2,TGTGCAAGCAGTGAACTAGCGGGAGGTAATGAGCAGTTCTTC,CASSELAGGNEQFF
TRBJ2-2,-,TRBV5-1,-,TGCGCCAGCAGCTGGGACTCGGTGGGCACCGGGGAGCTGTTTTTT,CASSWDSVGTGELFF
TRBJ2-1,-,TRBV19,-,TGTGCCAGTTCATCTAGTGTCGGTGAGCAGTTCTTC,CASSSSVGEQFF
TRBJ2-7,-,TRBV9,-,TGTGCCAGCAGCGTAGGTCCGGGGGCGTACGAGCAGTACTTC,CASSVGPGAYEQYF
TRBJ1-5,-,TRBV7-2,TRBD1,TGTGCCAGCAGCTTAGAGGGGGCTGGCAATCAGCCCCAGCATTTT,CASSLEGAGNQPQHF
TRBJ1-1,once,TRBV27,-,TGTGCCAGCAGTTTCGGGCGGTACACTGAAGCTTTCTTT,CASSFGRYTEAFF
TRBJ2-7,-,TRBV19,-,TGTGCCAGTAGGCCTGACGAGCGAGACGACGAGCAGTACTTC,CASRPDERDDEQYF
TRBJ1-2,once,TRBV7-3,-,TGTGCCAGCAGCTTAAATAACTATGGCTACACCTTC,CASSLNNYGYTF
TRBJ2-3,-,TRBV28,-,TGTGCCAGCCCACCAAGGCAGTTAGCGGTCACAGATACGCAGTATTTT,CASPPRQLAVTDTQYF
TRBJ2-1,-,TRBV19,-,TGTGCCAGTAGTATCGGGACCGCCAATGAGCAGTTCTTC,CASSIGTANEQFF
TRBJ1-2,-,TRBV4-3,-,TGCGCCAGCAGCCGAGGGACCTCTAACTATGGCTACACCTTC,CASSRGTSNYGYTF
TRBJ2-1,many,TRBV4-2,-,TGTGCCAGCAGCCAAGGCTACAATGAGCAGTTCTTC,CASSQGYNEQFF
TRBJ2-1,-,TRBV10-3,TRBD2,TGTGCCATCAGTTATAGCGGGAGGGGAGTCTACAATGAGCAGTTCTTC,CAISYSGRGVYNEQFF
TRBJ2-6,-,TRBV2,-,TGTGCCAGCAGTGAAGGAATGGGCTCTGGGGCCAACGTCCTGACTTTC,CASSEGMGSGANVLTF
TRBJ2-7,-,TRBV6-1,-,TGTGCCAGCAGTGAATATAGTGGGTCTTCCTACGAGCAGTACTTC,CASSEYSGSSYEQYF
TRBJ1-5,few,TRBV19,TRBD1,TGTGCCAGTAGTGAGGGACAGGGTTGGGGTCAGCCCCAGCATTTT,CASSEGQGWGQPQHF
TRBJ1-1,once,TRBV28,TRBD1,TGTGCCAGCAGCCGAGGGACAGCAGAAATTGAAGCTTTCTTT,CASSRGTAEIEAFF
TRBJ1-2,-,TRBV15,TRBD1,TGTGCCACCAGCAGAGTTGGGACAGACTATGGCTACACCTTC,CATSRVGTDYGYTF
TRBJ1-5,-,TRBV18,TRBD1,TGTGCCAGCTCACCAAAGGACAGGACCAATCAGCCCCAGCATTTT,CASSPKDRTNQPQHF
TRBJ2-1,-,TRBV6-5,TRBD1,TGTGCCAGCAGATTACAGGGGGCGTACAATGAGCAGTTCTTC,CASRLQGAYNEQFF
TRBJ2-7,-,TRBV28,TRBD1,TGTGCCAGCAGTGCACTGGGCAGGGGGCACGAGCAGTACTTC,CASSALGRGHEQYF
TRBJ1-5,few,TRBV10-3,-,TGTGCCATCGGCGGCAGCAATCAGCCCCAGCATTTT,CAIGGSNQPQHF
TRBJ2-4,-,TRBV9,-,TGTGCCAGCAGCGTAGGCGGGGAAAACATTCAGTACTTC,CASSVGGENIQYF
TRBJ1-4,-,TRBV18,-,TGTGCCAGCTCACCCACGACAGGATTTAATGAAAAACTGTTTTTT,CASSPTTGFNEKLFF
TRBJ2-1,-,TRBV5-6,-,TGTGCCAGCAGCTTTGGAATAGACTTCAATGAGCAGTTCTTC,CASSFGIDFNEQFF
TRBJ2-7,-,TRBV19,TRBD1,TGTGCCAGTAGTACAAGGACAGGCTACGAGCAGTACTTC,CASSTRTGYEQYF
TRBJ1-4,-,TRBV9,-,TGTGCCAGCAGCGTAGAACAGATTAATGAAAAACTGTTTTTT,CASSVEQINEKLFF
TRBJ1-1,-,TRBV6-1,-,TGTGCCAGCAGGCGGACCATGAACACTGAAGCTTTCTTT,CASRRTMNTEAFF
TRBJ2-7,-,TRBV6-4,-,TGTGCCACCACGAACAACAAGGACACCTACGAGCAGTACTTC,CATTNNKDTYEQYF
TRBJ1-5,-,TRBV28,-,TGTGCCAGCAGGTCCGACAGGAATCAGCCCCAGCATTTT,CASRSDRNQPQHF
TRBJ1-3,once,TRBV9,-,TGTGCCAGCAGCGCACAGGGTAACCCTGGAAACACCATATATTTT,CASSAQGNPGNTIYF
TRBJ1-5,few,TRBV2,TRBD1,TGTGCCAGCAGCGATAGGGGGCAGAATCAGCCCCAGCATTTT,CASSDRGQNQPQHF
TRBJ2-7,-,TRBV5-1,-,TGCGCCAGCAGCTTAACCGGCCATAGCTCCTACGAGCAGTACTTC,CASSLTGHSSYEQYF
TRBJ2-2,few,TRBV2,TRBD2,TGTGCCAGCTCTGGGGGGACTAGCGGGGCGAACACCGGGGAGCTGTTTTTT,CASSGGTSGANTGELFF
TRBJ2-1,-,TRBV13,TRBD2,TGTGCCAGCAGGGTCGGGACTAGAGGCAATGAGCAGTTCTTC,CASRVGTRGNEQFF
TRBJ2-1,-,TRBV7-9,TRBD2,TGTGCCAGCAGCTTCGCGGGAGGGCCTCGGGAGCAGTTCTTC,CASSFAGGPREQFF
TRBJ2-5,-,TRBV10-1,-,TGCGCCAGCAGCCACGGACAGAACCAAGAGACCCAGTACTTC,CASSHGQNQETQYF
TRBJ1-1,once,TRBV13,-,TGTGCCAGCAGCTTAGAACACGGGCGGACTGAAGCTTTCTTT,CASSLEHGRTEAFF
TRBJ2-7,few,TRBV4-1,-,TGCGCCAGCAGCCAAGATACCGGGATGCCAGCACGCTACGAGCAGTACTTC,CASSQDTGMPARYEQYF
TRBJ2-1,-,TRBV7-9,-,TGTGCCAGCAGCTTAGGGGTGGACTACAATGAGCAGTTCTTC,CASSLGVDYNEQFF
TRBJ2-7,-,TRBV28,-,TGTGCCAGCAGTCCCGACCGCTACGAGCAGTACTTC,CASSPDRYEQYF
TRBJ2-1,-,TRBV5-4,TRBD2,TGTGCCAGCAGCCTCGGGACTAGCGGCTCCTACAATGAGCAGTTCTTC,CASSLGTSGSYNEQFF
TRBJ2-3,once,TRBV11-2,-,TGTGCCAGCAGCTTATTCACAGATACGCAGTATTTT,CASSLFTDTQYF
TRBJ2-7,-,TRBV18,-,TGTGCCAGCTCTGATACAGGGCGCTCCCCAATCTACGAGCAGTACTTC,CASSDTGRSPIYEQYF
TRBJ1-3,-,TRBV5-1,TRBD1,TGCGCCAGCAGGCAGGGGGCATCTGGAAACACCATATATTTT,CASRQGASGNTIYF
TRBJ2-7,-,TRBV7-2,-,TGTGCCAGCAGCTTAAACCCGGGGACCTACGAGCAGTACTTC,CASSLNPGTYEQYF
TRBJ1-5,many,TRBV6-1,-,TGTGCCAGCAGTGAATTGGAAGGGCTAGGAGGCAATCAGCCCCAGCATTTT,CASSELEGLGGNQPQHF
TRBJ2-2,once,TRBV19,-,TGTGCCAGTAGTATTGGTATAGTGGGACCTTACACCGGGGAGCTGTTTTTT,CASSIGIVGPYTGELFF
TRBJ2-3,-,TRBV2,-,TGTGCCAGCAGTGGTAGGGTGAGCACAGATACGCAGTATTTT,CASSGRVSTDTQYF
TRBJ2-5,-,TRBV9,TRBD2,TGTGCCAGCAGCGGAGACACGCGGCGGGGGGAGACCCAGTACTTC,CASSGDTRRGETQYF